These T cell receptor beta chains were read from a single sample in a study of response to subunit inactivated influenza vaccine. TCRdb ran MiXCR on the RT-PCR reads and lists one entry per CDR3 protein. Among over 800,000 distinct CDR3 sequences listed, about 20% were seen once. The sample in question was PBMCs from blood, obtained around 5 days after vaccination. The receptor set was obtained from a man between 45 and 60 years old who received an inactivated influenza vaccine. Each CDR3 is given with its conserved first and last residue. Clone size is shown for a subset of rows, as once, few, many or a class of expanded clone.

abundance	v_gene	len	j_gene	CDR3aa
.	TRBV29-1	12	TRBJ2-7	CSVELASYEQYF
.	TRBV4-3	16	TRBJ2-7	CASSHKGGAGTYEQYF
many	TRBV20-1	12	TRBJ1-5	CSARMGDAAQHF
few	TRBV15	15	TRBJ1-3	CATSRGVLSGNTIYF
.	TRBV28	20	TRBJ2-7	CASSSQTGLAGLIASYEQYF
.	TRBV20-1	14	TRBJ2-7	CSANAPRPLYEQYF
.	TRBV20-1	16	TRBJ2-7	CSAKEWARSGPLEQYF
.	TRBV7-9	15	TRBJ1-1	CASSLAGGENTEAFF
few	TRBV12-3/TRBV12-4	16	TRBJ2-3	CASSGRQGPFTDTQYF
few	TRBV7-9	15	TRBJ2-6	CASSLPTSGANVLTF
few	TRBV24-1	14	TRBJ2-1	CATSDLYGGNEQFF
few	TRBV6-5	16	TRBJ1-1	CASSHLSGTGVTEAFF
few	TRBV11-2	13	TRBJ2-1	CASKTGPYNEQFF
few	TRBV10-3	14	TRBJ2-2	CATAERELTGELFF
many	TRBV4-3	15	TRBJ2-2	CASSQLAGRTGELFF
few	TRBV9	15	TRBJ1-2	CASSDTGELGYGYTF
many	TRBV2	13	TRBJ2-5	CASSGVPQETQYF